What follows is one TCR beta chain and its context. The data were taken from a study of cytomegalovirus exposure and HLA in healthy donors. Data came from immunoSEQ multiplex PCR; TCRdb stores just in-frame clones and leaves some out. This repertoire shows 150,000 or so clones, approximately 86% found once; its top ten account for approximately 2.4%. The V and J ends lost 4 bases and 7 bases, in that order; junction bases with no gene match: 6. Germline V CDR1 and CDR2: SNHLY, FYNNEI. This CDR3 contains 14 residues. The sample comprised PBMCs. The sequence derives from a man aged 18 to 35 in good health and CMV-seropositive. The chain links TRBV2 to TRBJ1-4; 7 nucleotides line up with TRBD1. The CDR3 reads CASSGDSKREKLFF. CDR3 coding DNA: TGTGCCAGCAGTGGGGACAGTAAGCGTGAAAAACTGTTTTTT.